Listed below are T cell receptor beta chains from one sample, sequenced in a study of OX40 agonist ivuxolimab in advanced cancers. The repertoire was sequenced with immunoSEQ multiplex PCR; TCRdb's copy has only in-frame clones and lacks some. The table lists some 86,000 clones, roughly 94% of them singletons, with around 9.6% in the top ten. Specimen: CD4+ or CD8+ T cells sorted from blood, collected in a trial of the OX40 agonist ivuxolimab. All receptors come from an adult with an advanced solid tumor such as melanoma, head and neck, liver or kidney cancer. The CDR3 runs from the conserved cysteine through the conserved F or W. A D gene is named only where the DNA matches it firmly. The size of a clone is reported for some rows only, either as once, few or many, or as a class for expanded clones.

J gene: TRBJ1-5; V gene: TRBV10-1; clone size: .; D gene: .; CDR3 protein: CASNPQAQPQHF; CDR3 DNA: TGCGCCAGCAATCCCCAAGCTCAGCCCCAGCATTTT
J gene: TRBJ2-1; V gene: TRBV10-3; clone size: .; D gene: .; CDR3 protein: CATQWSSGGLYNEQFF; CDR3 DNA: TGTGCCACCCAGTGGTCGAGCGGCGGTCTGTACAATGAGCAGTTCTTC
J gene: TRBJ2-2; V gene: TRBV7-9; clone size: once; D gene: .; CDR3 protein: CASSSSTGRTLSNTGELFF; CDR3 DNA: TGTGCCAGCAGCTCCTCGACCGGGCGAACGTTGTCGAACACCGGGGAGCTGTTTTTT
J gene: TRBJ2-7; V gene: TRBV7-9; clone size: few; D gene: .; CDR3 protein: CASSFATGTVHYEQYF; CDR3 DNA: TGTGCCAGCAGCTTCGCAACCGGGACGGTCCACTACGAGCAGTACTTC
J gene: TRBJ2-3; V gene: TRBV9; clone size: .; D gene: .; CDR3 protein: CASSVSGDTQYF; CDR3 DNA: TGTGCCAGCAGCGTCTCTGGGGATACGCAGTATTTT
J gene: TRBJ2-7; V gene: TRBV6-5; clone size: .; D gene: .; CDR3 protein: CASSHPDEPPYEQYF; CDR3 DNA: TGTGCCAGCAGTCATCCCGACGAGCCCCCTTACGAGCAGTACTTC
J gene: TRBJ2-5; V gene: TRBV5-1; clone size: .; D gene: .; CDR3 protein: CASTFPVYQETQYF; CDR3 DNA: TGCGCCAGCACCTTCCCAGTGTACCAAGAGACCCAGTACTTC
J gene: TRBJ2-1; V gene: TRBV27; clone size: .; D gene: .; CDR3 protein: CASRAGVINEQFF; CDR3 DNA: TGTGCCAGCAGGGCAGGGGTGATCAATGAGCAGTTCTTC
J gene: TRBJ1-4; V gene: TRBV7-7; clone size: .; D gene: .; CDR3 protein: CASSPGPTNEKLFF; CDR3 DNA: TGTGCCAGCAGCCCGGGACCTACTAATGAAAAACTGTTTTTT
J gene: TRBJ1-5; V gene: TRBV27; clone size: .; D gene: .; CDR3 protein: CASSFDIGQPQHF; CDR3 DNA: TGTGCCAGCAGTTTTGATATAGGGCAGCCCCAGCATTTT
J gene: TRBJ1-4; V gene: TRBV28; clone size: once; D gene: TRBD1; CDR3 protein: CASSSGQAGSANEKLFF; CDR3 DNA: TGTGCCAGCAGTTCGGGACAGGCGGGGTCGGCTAATGAAAAACTGTTTTTT
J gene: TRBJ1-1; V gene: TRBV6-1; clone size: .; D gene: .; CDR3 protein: CASSETGTYTEAFF; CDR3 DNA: TGTGCCAGCAGTGAAACGGGGACGTACACTGAAGCTTTCTTT
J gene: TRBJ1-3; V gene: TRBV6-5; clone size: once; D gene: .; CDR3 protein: CASSLQGFSGNTIYF; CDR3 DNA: TGTGCCAGCAGCTTACAGGGCTTCTCTGGAAACACCATATATTTT
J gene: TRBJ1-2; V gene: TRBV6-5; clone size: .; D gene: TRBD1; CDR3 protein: CASSTGQVYGYTF; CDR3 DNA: TGTGCCAGCAGTACCGGACAGGTCTATGGCTACACCTTC
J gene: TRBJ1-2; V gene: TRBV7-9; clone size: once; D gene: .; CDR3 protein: CASSLDQTVTNYGYTF; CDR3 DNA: TGTGCCAGCAGCTTAGACCAGACCGTAACTAACTATGGCTACACCTTC
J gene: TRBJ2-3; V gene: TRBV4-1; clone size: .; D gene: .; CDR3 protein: CASSPILGGGAEDTQYF; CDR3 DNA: TGCGCCAGCAGCCCAATTTTAGGAGGGGGGGCAGAAGATACGCAGTATTTT
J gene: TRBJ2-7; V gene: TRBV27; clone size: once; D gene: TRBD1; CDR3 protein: CASSSLPGGHSYEQYF; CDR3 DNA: TGTGCCAGCAGTTCCCTCCCAGGGGGACATTCCTACGAGCAGTACTTC
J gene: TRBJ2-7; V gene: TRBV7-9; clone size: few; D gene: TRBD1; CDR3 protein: CASSPGQGAYEQYF; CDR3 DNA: TGTGCCAGCAGCCCTGGACAGGGGGCGTACGAGCAGTACTTC
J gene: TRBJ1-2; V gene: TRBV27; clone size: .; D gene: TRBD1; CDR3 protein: CASSLTGADGYTF; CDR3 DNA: TGTGCCAGCAGTTTAACAGGGGCGGATGGCTACACCTTC
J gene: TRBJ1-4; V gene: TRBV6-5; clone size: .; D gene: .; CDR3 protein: CASSSRQALNEKLFF; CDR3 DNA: TGTGCCAGCAGTTCTCGACAGGCGCTTAATGAAAAACTGTTTTTT
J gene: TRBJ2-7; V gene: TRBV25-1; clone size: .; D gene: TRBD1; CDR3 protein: CASSGTGGTYEQYF; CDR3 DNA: TGTGCCAGCAGTGGGACAGGGGGCACCTACGAGCAGTACTTC
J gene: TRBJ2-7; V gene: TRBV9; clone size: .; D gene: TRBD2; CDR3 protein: CASSARTSGTYEQYF; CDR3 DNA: TGTGCCAGCAGCGCTCGGACTAGCGGAACCTACGAGCAGTACTTC
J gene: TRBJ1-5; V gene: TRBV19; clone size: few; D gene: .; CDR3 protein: CASSISGATNQPQHF; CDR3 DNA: TGTGCCAGTAGCATCTCCGGGGCGACCAATCAGCCCCAGCATTTT
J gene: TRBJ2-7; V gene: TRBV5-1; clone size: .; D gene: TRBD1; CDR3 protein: CASSLTGAGSYEQYF; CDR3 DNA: TGCGCCAGCAGCCTGACAGGGGCCGGGTCCTACGAGCAGTACTTC
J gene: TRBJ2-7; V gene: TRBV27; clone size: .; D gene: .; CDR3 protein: CASSFLSPETYEQYF; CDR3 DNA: TGTGCCAGCAGTTTTTTAAGTCCGGAAACCTACGAGCAGTACTTC
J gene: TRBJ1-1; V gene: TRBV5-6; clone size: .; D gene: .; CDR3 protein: CASSLVLDPRAEAFF; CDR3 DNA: TGTGCCAGCAGCTTGGTTCTGGACCCCAGGGCTGAAGCTTTCTTT
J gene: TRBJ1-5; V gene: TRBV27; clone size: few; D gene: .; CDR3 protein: CASSLGQSNQPQHF; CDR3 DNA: TGTGCCAGCAGTTTAGGGCAGAGCAATCAGCCCCAGCATTTT
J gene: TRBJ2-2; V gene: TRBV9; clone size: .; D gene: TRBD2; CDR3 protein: CASSYDSGVNTGELFF; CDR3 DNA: TGTGCCAGCAGCTATGATAGCGGGGTAAACACCGGGGAGCTGTTTTTT
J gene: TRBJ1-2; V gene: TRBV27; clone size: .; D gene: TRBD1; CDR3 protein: CASSLTGDYGYTF; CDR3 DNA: TGTGCCAGCAGTCTTACAGGGGACTATGGCTACACCTTC
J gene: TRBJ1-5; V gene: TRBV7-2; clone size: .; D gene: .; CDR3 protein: CASSSGTTSNQPQHF; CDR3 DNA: TGTGCCAGCAGCTCCGGGACAACTAGCAATCAGCCCCAGCATTTT
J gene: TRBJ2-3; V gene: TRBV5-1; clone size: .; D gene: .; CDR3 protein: CASSPGGSTDTQYF; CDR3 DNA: TGCGCCAGCAGCCCGGGCGGCAGCACAGATACGCAGTATTTT
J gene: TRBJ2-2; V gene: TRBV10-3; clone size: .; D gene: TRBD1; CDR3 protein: CAIREDRVLTGELFF; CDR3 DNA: TGTGCCATCAGGGAGGACAGGGTATTAACCGGGGAGCTGTTTTTT
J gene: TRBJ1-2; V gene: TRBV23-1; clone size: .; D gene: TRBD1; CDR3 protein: CASSQSRDRGLDYGYTF; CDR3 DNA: TGCGCCAGCAGTCAAAGCCGGGACAGGGGATTGGACTATGGCTACACCTTC
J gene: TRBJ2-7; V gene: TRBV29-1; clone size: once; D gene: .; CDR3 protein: CSVEAVGEQYF; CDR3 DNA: TGCAGCGTTGAAGCCGTAGGCGAGCAGTACTTC
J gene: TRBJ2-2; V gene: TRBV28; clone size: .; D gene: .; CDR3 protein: CASSLVGTQELFF; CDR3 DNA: TGTGCCAGCAGTTTGGTTGGGACGCAGGAGCTGTTTTTT
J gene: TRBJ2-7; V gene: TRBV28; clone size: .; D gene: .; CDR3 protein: CASSTKTWGGEQYF; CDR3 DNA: TGTGCCAGCAGTACGAAAACTTGGGGCGGCGAGCAGTACTTC
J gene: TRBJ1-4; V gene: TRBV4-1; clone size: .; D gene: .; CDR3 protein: CASSPVSYSATNEKLFF; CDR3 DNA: TGCGCCAGCAGCCCGGTCTCCTACAGTGCAACTAATGAAAAACTGTTTTTT
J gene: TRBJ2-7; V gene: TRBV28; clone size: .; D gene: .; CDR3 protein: CASSEPGISYEQYF; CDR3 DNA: TGTGCCAGCAGTGAACCCGGGATCTCCTACGAGCAGTACTTC
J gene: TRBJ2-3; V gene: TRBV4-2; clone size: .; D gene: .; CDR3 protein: CASSLQGDPADTQYF; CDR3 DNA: TGTGCCAGCAGCCTCCAGGGTGATCCAGCGGATACGCAGTATTTT
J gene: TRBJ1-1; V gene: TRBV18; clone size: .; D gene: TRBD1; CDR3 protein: CASSPNLDRERGDGTEAFF; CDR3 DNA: TGTGCCAGCTCACCGAATCTGGACAGGGAAAGGGGGGACGGTACTGAAGCTTTCTTT
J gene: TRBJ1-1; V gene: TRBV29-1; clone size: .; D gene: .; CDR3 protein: CSAHRDTEAFF; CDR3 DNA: TGCAGCGCCCACAGAGACACTGAAGCTTTCTTT
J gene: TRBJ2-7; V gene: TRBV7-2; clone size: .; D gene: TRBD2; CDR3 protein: CASRSGSSGVYEQYF; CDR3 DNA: TGTGCCAGCAGAAGCGGAAGTAGCGGGGTATACGAGCAGTACTTC
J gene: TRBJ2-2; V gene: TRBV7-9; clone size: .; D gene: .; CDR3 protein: CASSPSGGVGELFF; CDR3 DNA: TGTGCCAGCAGCCCCAGTGGGGGCGTCGGGGAGCTGTTTTTT